This T cell receptor beta chain is drawn from a study of blood T cell repertoires in COVID-19 (dated by TCRdb to about 2020). Some background on the complete study: Samples covering the acute and convalescent phases of COVID-19 were provided by collaborators in the United States, Italy and Spain. A freely available public database, intended as a resource for researchers studying the immune response to SARS-CoV-2, is where the repertoires were released. The dataset comprised deeply sampled blood TCRbeta repertoires from subjects exposed to, actively infected with, or recovered from COVID-19. Samples came from the ongoing ImmuneRACE study (first 160 participants) plus 1,254 subjects from 6 global collaborators. HLA class I and class II types, where available, came from metadata supplied by the sample provider rather than from assay-based typing. The sample metadata nearly always contained a de-identified subject ID, COVID-19 status, age in years and sex. The material from the prospective study consisted of cDNA or gDNA derived from T cells, B-cell-depleted T cells, or PBMCs. Findings and caveats that apply to the study as a whole: The amount of clinical and demographic metadata varied by source and participant and was provided uncurated.

Whole blood was collected in K2EDTA tubes by collaborating institutions according to the institutions' own protocols. For TCRbeta analysis, collaborators shipped samples as frozen whole blood, isolated PBMCs, or DNA extracted from either of those sample types. The immunoSEQ Assay, a bias-controlled multiplex PCR, was used to amplify TCRbeta CDR3 regions from genomic DNA. The paper's data handling went like this. Within the assay, amplification of reference gene primers was used to estimate how many nucleated cells each sample contained. To quantify the absolute abundance of each unique TCRbeta CDR3 rearrangement, sequence reads were collapsed and filtered. For each sample, productive Simpson clonality was calculated by taking the square root of Simpson's diversity index across productive rearrangements. TCRdb took this table from immuneACCESS and kept in-frame rearrangements with V and J called. Such tables lack part of the clones; where checked against another copy, unresolved V genes explain under half of the gap, and the rest is unexplained. V, J and clone size are taken as reported in that table, and D and trimming were inferred from the DNA itself. The sample yields under 200,000 clones; around 89% were counted once. The ten largest clonotypes hold roughly 5.5% of the sample.

This clone was detected only once. Its antigen is unknown. No base-level quality is on record; no much larger clone is a single base apart. CDR1 and CDR2 (SEHNR, FQNEAQ) derive from the germline V gene (reference sequence). At the junction V is shortened by 1 base and J by 0 bases, with 7 bases in between. The CDR3, cysteine through phenylalanine, is 14 amino acids long. CDR3 DNA only is kept here, 42 bases in frame from base 1. Rearrangement joined TRBV7-9 to TRBJ2-7; TRBD1 is perhaps the D gene, given 5 matching bases. The sequenced sample was peripheral blood. This receptor was obtained from a man aged 40-49 years with active or convalescent COVID-19. CDR3 reads: CASSLEDSSYEQYF. The nucleotides read TGTGCCAGCAGCTTAGAAGACAGCTCCTACGAGCAGTACTTC.